Below are 22 T cell receptor beta chains sequenced from a single sample in a study of cytotoxic CD8 clonotypes in ibrutinib-treated CLL. Here immunoSEQ multiplex PCR was the method, and the copy in TCRdb shows in-frame clones only, minus some. The sample includes approximately 340,000 clones, roughly 70% of them seen just once. The specimen was PBMCs, collected after 36 months of ibrutinib treatment. The source of these receptors is a human donor with chronic lymphocytic leukemia.

The CDR3 spells CASSYSAGNYGYTF. The CDR3 region has the DNA TGTGCCAGCAGTTACTCGGCGGGGAACTATGGCTACACCTTC. The chain joins TRBV6-6 to TRBJ1-2, with D unresolved. The CDR3 runs 14 residues. The germline V and J ends were trimmed by 0 bases and 2 bases, with 7 bases remaining between them. Germline V CDR1 and CDR2: MNHNY, SVGAGI (reference sequence).

To note about this clone: Being one base from a much bigger clone, this may be a read error. The V gene is TRBV7-9, the J gene TRBJ2-7, with D uncertain. The CDR3 runs to 12 residues. CDR1 SEHNR and CDR2 FQNEAQ come from the germline V gene (reference sequence). Trimming stripped 1 base from V and 3 bases from J, with 4 bases between. CDR3 residues: CASSLGRYEQYF. In DNA form, the CDR3 reads TGTGCCAGCAGCTTAGGGCGCTACGAGCAGTACTTC.

V is TRBV19 and J is TRBJ1-6, with no clear D. V shed 3 bases and J shed 7 bases, with 16 bases lying between them. Germline V gene data show CDR1 as LNHDA and CDR2 as SQIVND (reference sequence). The CDR3 spans 16 residues. DNA of the CDR3: TGTGCCAGTAGTATTTTTCACGGACGGAGAAATTCACCCCTCCACTTT. It yields the protein CASSIFHGRRNSPLHF.

This clone was seen once. The CDR3 sequence: CASSQDRTAYNYGYTF. DNA for the CDR3: TGCGCCAGCAGCCAAGATAGAACCGCCTATAACTATGGCTACACCTTC. The chain recombines TRBV4-3 with TRBJ1-2, with D unclear. From germline, CDR1 is LGHNA and CDR2 YSLEER. V dropped 0 bases and J dropped 1 base, with 12 bases sitting between them. This CDR3 is built from 16 residues.

CDR3 protein: CASSVPGRPYGYTF. The CDR3, as DNA: TGTGCCAGCAGCGTCCCGGGACGACCCTATGGCTACACCTTC. This chain connects TRBV9 to TRBJ1-2, with a possible D match to TRBD1 (5 bases). The CDR3 runs to 14 residues. Trimming stripped 2 bases from V and 4 bases from J, with 12 bases between. In germline, CDR1 is SGDLS, CDR2 YYNGEE.

This clone was detected only a few times. V and J are TRBV27 and TRBJ1-5; D is ambiguous. The germline gives CDR1 MNHEY, CDR2 SMNVEV (reference sequence). The CDR3 length is 16 residues. Trimming took off 5 bases at V and 4 bases at J, with 18 bases between the two ends. CDR3 DNA sequence: TGTGCCAGCAGTCCTAACGGGCAGCCGGGAAATCAGCCCCAGCATTTT. This codes for CASSPNGQPGNQPQHF.

The gene calls are TRBV4-1 and TRBJ2-3; tentative D call: TRBD2 (5 bases). Trimming pared 3 bases from V and 2 bases from J, leaving 12 bases between. Germline-derived CDR1 and CDR2 are MGHRA and YSYEKL. The CDR3 is 15 amino acids. The CDR3 DNA reads as TGCGCCAGCAGCCACCCGGAGGCCCACACAGATACGCAGTATTTT. Residues: CASSHPEAHTDTQYF.

V usage is TRBV4-1 and J usage is TRBJ1-1; 8 nucleotides match TRBD1. The ends lost 0 bases at V and 8 bases at J; junction bases unmatched: 11. Germline lookup yields CDR1 MGHRA and CDR2 YSYEKL. This CDR3 comprises 16 residues. This CDR3 is CASSQEGYLDREEAFF. As DNA, the CDR3 is TGCGCCAGCAGCCAAGAGGGCTACCTGGACAGGGAAGAAGCTTTCTTT.

V gene TRBV20-1 combines with J gene TRBJ2-2; tentative D call: TRBD2 (6 bases). Germline lookup yields CDR1 DFQATT and CDR2 SNEGSKA (reference sequence). The ends were cut back, 6 bases at V and 7 bases at J, with 9 bases in the middle. The CDR3 is 11 amino acids. Here the CDR3 DNA reads TGCAGTGCCGGGAGTAGCGGGGAGCTGTTTTTT. Amino acid sequence: CSAGSSGELFF.

This sequence joins TRBV18 and TRBJ2-7, with no clear D. Germline CDR1 KGHSH, CDR2 LQKENI. The CDR3 extends over 14 amino acids. V was cut by 3 bases and J by 0 bases, with 9 bases left in between. CDR3 sequence reads: CASSPMGASYEQYF. The CDR3 bases are TGTGCCAGCTCACCGATGGGTGCCTCCTACGAGCAGTACTTC.

This clone was detected once. The V call is TRBV2, the J call TRBJ2-3, with 10 bases aligning to TRBD2. The trim removed 6 bases at V and 3 bases at J, leaving 6 bases unmatched. Germline V gene sequence: CDR1 SNHLY, CDR2 FYNNEI. The CDR3 length is 15 residues. CDR3 sequence (DNA): TGTGCCAGCAGGGAACTAGCGGGACGGACAGATACGCAGTATTTT. It specifies CASRELAGRTDTQYF.

The chain employs TRBV7-6 and TRBJ1-2, with D maybe TRBD1 (5 bases). V lost 3 bases and J 2 bases, leaving 7 bases between the germline ends. The germline V gene encodes CDR1 SGHVS and CDR2 FNYEAQ. The length of the CDR3 is 13 residues. The DNA of the CDR3 is TGTGCCAGCAGCTTCTCAGGGAACTATGGCTACACCTTC. It translates to CASSFSGNYGYTF. Supplemented by reference TRBV7-6 and TRBJ1-2, the full variable domain reads GAGVSQSPRYKVTKRGQDVALRCDPISGHVSLYWYRQALGQGPEFLTYFNYEAQQDKSGLPNDRFSAERPEGSISTLTIQRTEQRDSAMYRCASSFSGNYGYTFGSGTRLTVV.

The chain has TRBV7-2 and TRBJ2-7, with no clear D. The CDR3 runs to 12 residues. V shed 2 bases and J shed 3 bases, with 5 bases lying between them. Germline loops: CDR1 SGHTA, CDR2 FQGNSA. The CDR3 nucleotides are TGTGCCAGCAGCTTAAATCGCTACGAGCAGTACTTC. It encodes CASSLNRYEQYF.

The chain couples TRBV25-1 to TRBJ2-1; no clear D. The CDR3 sequence is 14 residues long. Germline assignment: CDR1 MGHDK and CDR2 SYGVNS. V shed 0 bases and J shed 10 bases, with 13 bases lying between them. Written as DNA, the CDR3 is TGTGCCAGCAGTGAATACTATATCCCCGTGGAGCAGTTCTTC. It translates to CASSEYYIPVEQFF.

The chain is built from TRBV5-8 and TRBJ2-1; D is perhaps TRBD1 or TRBD2 (5 bases each). The CDR3 covers 15 residues. Germline CDR1 is SGHTS and CDR2 is YDEGEE. With 4 bases removed from V and 0 bases from J, the gap between germline ends came to 11 bases. CDR3 bases: TGTGCCAGCAGCACCTCAGGGAGCTCCTACAATGAGCAGTTCTTC. Translation gives CASSTSGSSYNEQFF.

This sequence joins TRBV29-1 and TRBJ1-1; D uncertain. The CDR3 runs to 11 residues. Germline V lookup: CDR1 SQVTM, CDR2 ANQGSEA. The V end was cut by 5 bases, the J end by 8 bases, with 12 bases between. The CDR3 is CSVLRGIEAFF. CDR3 sequence (DNA): TGCAGCGTTCTGCGGGGAATCGAAGCTTTCTTT.

The J gene is TRBJ2-1, the V gene TRBV19, with TRBD2 matching 8 bases. Per the germline V gene, CDR1 is LNHDA and CDR2 is SQIVND (reference sequence). The CDR3 contains 16 residues. The V segment lost 7 bases and the J segment 1 base; nucleotides outside the gene matches: 9. Written as DNA, the CDR3 is TGTGCCAGTACCCCCCCGGGACTAGTGTCCTACAATGAGCAGTTCTTC. As protein: CASTPPGLVSYNEQFF.

This clone has just one count. J is TRBJ2-5 and V is TRBV7-6; no firm D call. This CDR3 spans 14 amino acids. Trimming removed 4 bases at V and 4 bases at J, with 13 bases between. The germline V gene has CDR1 SGHVS and CDR2 FNYEAQ. The DNA of the CDR3 is TGTGCCAGCAGCTCTTTCATCCCGGGAGAGACCCAGTACTTC. Translation: CASSSFIPGETQYF.

V gene TRBV28 combines with J gene TRBJ2-7; D may be TRBD1 or TRBD2 (5 bases each). Trimming stripped 6 bases from V and 4 bases from J, with 22 bases between. Germline CDR1 MDHEN, CDR2 SYDVKM. CDR3 length: 16 amino acids. The CDR3 DNA sequence: TGTGCCAGCAGCCCGCATTTAGGGACGGGCCCTTACGAGCAGTACTTC. Translation gives CASSPHLGTGPYEQYF.

The chain recombines TRBV5-4 with TRBJ2-7; weak D call: TRBD1 (6 bases). Trimming pared 4 bases from V and 0 bases from J, leaving 14 bases between. There are 15 residues in the CDR3. Germline loops: CDR1 SGHNT, CDR2 YYREEE (reference sequence). CDR3 in DNA: TGTGCCAGCAGCCGGCAGGGGACAAACTCCTACGAGCAGTACTTC. This gives the protein CASSRQGTNSYEQYF.

This clone was seen only a few times. This rearrangement joins TRBV5-1 to TRBJ1-5, with 7 bases lining up with TRBD1. The CDR3 runs 13 residues. Trimming took 4 bases from V and 6 from J; bases not matched to a gene: 4. From germline, CDR1 is SGHRS and CDR2 YFSETQ. The CDR3 region has the DNA TGCGCCAGCAGCCCGACAGGGCGTCAGCCCCAGCATTTT. It yields the protein CASSPTGRQPQHF.

This clone was observed a few times. The CDR3 DNA follows: TGCGCCAGCAGCCAACTCCTGACGGGCTCCTACGAGCAGTACTTC. Translating it yields CASSQLLTGSYEQYF. The gene calls are TRBV4-1 and TRBJ2-7; D gene ambiguous. The germline CDR1 and CDR2 sequences are MGHRA and YSYEKL. V lost 2 bases, J lost 0 bases, and 11 bases lay in between. The CDR3 has 15 amino acids.